This T cell receptor beta chain was recorded in a study of blood T cell repertoires in COVID-19. There are 16 residues in the CDR3. From germline, CDR1 is MNHEY and CDR2 SMNVEV (reference sequence). V was clipped by 3 bases and J by 0 bases, with 15 bases between them. Sequencing was performed with immunoSEQ multiplex PCR; in TCRdb, only in-frame clones are kept and a portion is missing. The table includes fewer than 400,000 clones, 88% detected once. The rearrangement links TRBV27 to TRBJ2-7; D is perhaps TRBD2 (6 bases). The sequenced material came from PBMCs or T cells enriched from blood (not recorded which). This TCR was sampled from a man aged 25-40 years who had recovered from COVID-19. CDR3 in amino acids: CASSLRDPRLSYEQYF. CDR3 nucleotide sequence: TGTGCCAGCAGTTTGCGGGACCCCAGGCTCTCCTACGAGCAGTACTTC.